The source of this TCR beta chain is a study of T cells in Graves' hyperthyroidism and ophthalmopathy. TCR beta CDR3 sequences were amplified from RNA transcripts. The TCR CDR3 was amplified in a first-round RT-PCR using the HTBI primer set. MiXCR was run by TCRdb on the multiplex PCR reads, yielding one entry per CDR3 protein. The sample contains around 660,000 distinct CDR3 sequences, roughly 45% of which appear only once. Looked up from germline, CDR1 is ENHRY and CDR2 is SYGVKD. The CDR3 is made up of 15 amino acids. Comment on this clonotype: Antigen: not known. The junction does not match germline at one end; this may be a read error.

The study's findings and limits: Ophthalmopathy, as predicted by the model, came a median around 6.7 months after the prediction. By a 13 V-J model, ophthalmopathy was set apart from stable hyperthyroidism.

This TCR was recovered from an adult man with Graves' disease, either hyperthyroidism or ophthalmopathy (not recorded which). The chain joins TRBV10-3 to TRBJ1-1; no clear D. Sequenced input: peripheral blood or thyroid tissue (not recorded which). The CDR3 region is CASSYSGGMNTEAFF. The CDR3, as DNA: TGTGCCAGCAGTTACTCTGGTGGCATGAACACTGAAGCTTTCTTT.